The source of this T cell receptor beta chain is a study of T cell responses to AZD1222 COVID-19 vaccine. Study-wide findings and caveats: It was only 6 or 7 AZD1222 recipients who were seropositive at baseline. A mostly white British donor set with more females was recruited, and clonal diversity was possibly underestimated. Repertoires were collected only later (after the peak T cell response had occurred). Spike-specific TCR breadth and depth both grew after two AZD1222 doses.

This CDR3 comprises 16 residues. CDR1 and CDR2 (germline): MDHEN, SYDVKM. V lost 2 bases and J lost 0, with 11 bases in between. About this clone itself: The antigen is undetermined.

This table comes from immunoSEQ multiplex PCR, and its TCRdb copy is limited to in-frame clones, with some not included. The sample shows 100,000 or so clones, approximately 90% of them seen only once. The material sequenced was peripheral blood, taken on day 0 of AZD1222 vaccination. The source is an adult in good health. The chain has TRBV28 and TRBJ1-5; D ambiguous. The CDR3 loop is CASSLMPGDSNQPQHF. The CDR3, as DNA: TGTGCCAGCAGTTTAATGCCTGGGGATAGCAATCAGCCCCAGCATTTT.